Below, 22 T cell receptor beta chains from the same sample are listed, as sequenced in a study of blood T cell repertoires in COVID-19. Sequencing used immunoSEQ multiplex PCR; TCRdb keeps in-frame clones, though not all of them. The profile shows about 480,000 clones, more than 85% of them singletons. Material for sequencing was PBMCs or T cells enriched from blood (not recorded which). The source is a woman aged 60 to 75 who had recovered from COVID-19.

The V and J genes are TRBV24-1 and TRBJ2-3, with TRBD2 as a possible D gene (5 bases). With 2 bases removed from V and 3 bases from J, the gap between germline ends came to 5 bases. The CDR3 totals 13 residues. Germline values: CDR1 KGHDR, CDR2 SFDVKD. The CDR3 sequence is CATSDSGTDTQYF. The CDR3 bases are TGTGCCACCAGTGATTCGGGGACAGATACGCAGTATTTT.

The J gene is TRBJ1-3, the V gene TRBV6-5; possible D gene TRBD1, 6 bases. The V end lost 5 bases, the J end lost 0 bases, and 11 bases lay between the germline ends. CDR3 length: 15 residues. CDR1 MNHEY and CDR2 SVGAGI come from the germline V gene. CDR3 loop: CASSQGSFSGNTIYF. The CDR3 coding sequence is TGTGCCAGCAGTCAGGGGTCTTTCTCTGGAAACACCATATATTTT.

The genes are TRBV5-1 and TRBJ2-2; perhaps TRBD1 as D (5 bases). Trimming removed 0 bases at V and 4 bases at J, with 10 bases between. Per germline, CDR1 SGHRS and CDR2 YFSETQ. CDR3 length: 15 residues. CDR3 protein: CASSLAQGRTGELFF. In DNA, the CDR3 is TGCGCCAGCAGCTTGGCCCAGGGTCGCACCGGGGAGCTGTTTTTT.

This rearrangement joins TRBV5-4 to TRBJ1-2; 9 nucleotides agree with TRBD1. J lost 3 bases, V lost 0 bases, and 9 bases had no gene match. Per the germline V gene, CDR1 is SGHNT and CDR2 is YYREEE (reference sequence). This CDR3 has 17 amino acids. CDR3 in amino acids: CASSLALGQGNYYGYTF. Here the CDR3 DNA reads TGTGCCAGCAGCTTGGCCCTGGGACAGGGAAACTACTATGGCTACACCTTC.

This clone was counted a few times. The chain recombines TRBV5-8 with TRBJ1-5; no definite D call. Germline CDR1 and CDR2: SGHTS and YDEGEE. This CDR3 has 15 residues. Trimming pared 5 bases from V and 1 base from J, leaving 13 bases between. The CDR3 DNA is TGTGCCAGCAGGGCAGGTATTAGAAGCAATCAGCCCCAGCATTTT. Translation: CASRAGIRSNQPQHF.

This chain uses TRBV9 with TRBJ2-5; D remains ambiguous. V was pared by 1 base and J by 2 bases, with 6 bases between. Germline V gene sequence: CDR1 SGDLS, CDR2 YYNGEE. The CDR3 contains 13 residues. CDR3 coding DNA: TGTGCCAGCAGCGTACAGGCTCAAGAGACCCAGTACTTC. It yields the protein CASSVQAQETQYF.

The gene calls are TRBV7-2 and TRBJ2-7; a weak D match, TRBD1 (6 bases). Deletions cut 8 bases from V and 0 bases from J, with 14 bases between. Germline V gene sequence: CDR1 SGHTA, CDR2 FQGNSA. There are 14 residues in the CDR3. In nucleotides, the CDR3 is TGTGCCAGCTCTCGAGACAGGAGCTCCTACGAGCAGTACGTC. Translated: CASSRDRSSYEQYV.

Regarding this clone: Other DNA sequences from this sample encode an identical CDR3 as well. J is TRBJ2-2 and V is TRBV5-1, with 7 bases that match TRBD2. The CDR3 sequence is 14 residues long. In germline, CDR1 is SGHRS, CDR2 YFSETQ. Trimming cost V 2 bases and J 8 bases; bases outside gene matches: 6. CDR3 sequence: CASSLGLVGGELFF. The CDR3 bases are TGCGCCAGCAGCTTAGGACTAGTAGGTGGGGAGCTGTTTTTT. The variable domain in full, completed from reference TRBV5-1 and TRBJ2-2, reads KAGVTQTPRYLIKTRGQQVTLSCSPISGHRSVSWYQQTPGQGLQFLFEYFSETQRNKGNFPGRFSGRQFSNSRSEMNVSTLELGDSALYLCASSLGLVGGELFFGEGSRLTVL.

The V call is TRBV4-1, the J call TRBJ2-3; 11 positions match TRBD2. Germline-derived CDR1 and CDR2 are MGHRA and YSYEKL. Unmatched junction bases numbered 18, after V lost 0 bases and J lost 4 bases. The CDR3 has 21 amino acids. DNA for the CDR3: TGCGCCAGCAGCCAAGATTCCTTCCTAGCGGGGGGTCCCTCTCCGGCAGATACGCAGTATTTT. Translated: CASSQDSFLAGGPSPADTQYF.

V is TRBV2 and J is TRBJ1-2, with D possibly TRBD1 on 6 matching bases. The CDR3 is made up of 14 amino acids. V lost 10 bases, J lost 8 bases, and 23 bases lay in between. Looked up from germline, CDR1 is SNHLY and CDR2 is FYNNEI. CDR3 sequence: CANRGNGGPSGYTF. The CDR3 region has the DNA TGTGCCAACCGGGGGAACGGGGGGCCGAGCGGCTACACCTTC.

The V call is TRBV5-6, the J call TRBJ1-6; no reliable D call. V lost 1 base to trimming and J lost 4 bases, with 9 bases between them. CDR3 length: 15 amino acids. CDR1 and CDR2 from the germline V gene are SGHDT and YYEEEE. This CDR3 is CASSLWPRYNSPLHF. DNA for the CDR3: TGTGCCAGCAGCTTGTGGCCCCGTTATAATTCACCCCTCCACTTT.

For the CDR3, the DNA is TGTGCCTGGACCCTGACTGCCCGAACAGATACGCAGTATTTT. Its translation: CAWTLTARTDTQYF. This chain links TRBV30 with TRBJ2-3, with D uncertain. Germline CDR1 reads GTSNPN; CDR2 reads SVGIG (reference sequence). The CDR3 is 14 amino acids. V was cut by 4 bases and J by 3 bases, with 14 bases left in between.

V is TRBV19 and J is TRBJ1-6, with 9 bases aligning to TRBD1. Germline V CDR1 and CDR2: LNHDA, SQIVND (reference sequence). The CDR3 has 18 residues. Unmatched junction bases numbered 11, after V lost 6 bases and J lost 2 bases. CDR3 coding DNA: TGTGCCAGTAGCCCACAGGGGGCAGGGAGTACCTATAATTCACCCCTCCACTTT. This translates into CASSPQGAGSTYNSPLHF.

The V and J genes are TRBV2 and TRBJ2-3; TRBD1 matches at 7 bases. Germline CDR1 is SNHLY and CDR2 is FYNNEI. The ends lost 7 bases at V and 1 base at J; junction bases unmatched: 11. The CDR3 loop spans 16 amino acids. CDR3: CASNRDRARGTDTQYF. As DNA, the CDR3 is TGTGCCAGCAATAGGGACAGAGCCAGAGGCACAGATACGCAGTATTTT.

This clone was recorded a few times. The chain uses TRBV19 and TRBJ1-2, with D possibly being TRBD1 (5 bases). The CDR3 covers 15 residues. Germline values: CDR1 LNHDA, CDR2 SQIVND (reference sequence). V shed 6 bases and J shed 8 bases, with 22 bases lying between them. CDR3 protein: CASRGAVGFSPGYTF. In DNA form, the CDR3 reads TGTGCCAGTAGAGGGGCTGTGGGATTTTCACCCGGCTACACCTTC.

The chain uses TRBV9 and TRBJ2-6, with D possibly TRBD1 on 5 matching bases. The CDR3 length is 14 residues. In germline, CDR1 is SGDLS, CDR2 YYNGEE. Trimming removed 3 bases from V and 2 bases from J, with 6 bases in between. Here the CDR3 DNA reads TGTGCCAGCAGCGCGACAGCTGGGGCCAACGTCCTGACTTTC. Encoded protein: CASSATAGANVLTF.

This rearrangement joins TRBV28 to TRBJ2-7, with D possibly matching TRBD2 (7 bases). This CDR3 comprises 14 residues. Germline V CDR1 and CDR2: MDHEN, SYDVKM. The V and J ends lost 7 bases and 3 bases respectively, with 16 bases between them. The CDR3: CASKRRGAGYEQYF. The DNA of the CDR3 is TGTGCCAGCAAGAGACGGGGGGCAGGCTACGAGCAGTACTTC. Filled out from reference TRBV28 and TRBJ2-7, the complete variable domain reads DVKVTQSSRYLVKRTGEKVFLECVQDMDHENMFWYRQDPGLGLRLIYFSYDVKMKEKGDIPEGYSVSREKKERFSLILESASTNQTSMYLCASKRRGAGYEQYFGPGTRLTVT.

The V and J genes are TRBV7-8 and TRBJ2-5; 7 bases fit TRBD1. J gave up 3 bases and V 5 bases, and 12 bases lay outside the gene matches. The CDR3 totals 16 residues. Germline V gene lookup returns CDR1 SGHVS and CDR2 FQNEAQ. CDR3 coding DNA: TGTGCCAGCAGCCGACAGGGCCGCCCTGAGAAAGAGACCCAGTACTTC. Residues: CASSRQGRPEKETQYF.

The V gene is TRBV29-1, the J gene TRBJ1-1; the D is unclear. From germline, CDR1 is SQVTM and CDR2 ANQGSEA. The CDR3 totals 11 residues. V lost 4 bases and J 1 base, leaving 4 bases between the germline ends. The CDR3, as DNA: TGCAGCGTTGTTAGGAACACTGAAGCTTTCTTT. As protein: CSVVRNTEAFF.

The V gene is TRBV3-1 (or the pseudogene TRBV3-2), the J gene TRBJ2-7, with a weak D call TRBD2 (6 bases). The CDR3 consists of 14 residues. V lost 2 bases, J lost 2 bases, and 10 bases lay in between. Germline V gene lookup returns CDR1 LGHDT and CDR2 YNNKEL (reference sequence). CDR3 sequence (DNA): TGTGCCAGCAGCCAACCGGGGGTTCCCTACGAGCAGTACTTC. As protein: CASSQPGVPYEQYF.

In the case of this clone: Other nucleotide sequences in the sample specify the same CDR3. The gene calls are TRBV3-1 (or the pseudogene TRBV3-2) and TRBJ1-2, with D possibly TRBD1 on 5 matching bases. This CDR3 region has 14 residues. V gave up 0 bases and J gave up 6 bases, with 11 bases separating them. Germline V gene sequence: CDR1 LGHDT, CDR2 YNNKEL (reference sequence). The CDR3, as DNA: TGTGCCAGCAGCCAAGATCGCAGGGCCGATGGCTACACCTTC. It codes for CASSQDRRADGYTF.

V and J are TRBV10-3 and TRBJ1-2, with unresolved D. This CDR3 is built from 14 residues. V was cut by 3 bases and J by 4 bases, with 12 bases left in between. The germline gives CDR1 ENHRY, CDR2 SYGVKD. CDR3 in DNA: TGTGCCATCAGTGACCTAAAGGAGATCTATGGCTACACCTTC. Protein product: CAISDLKEIYGYTF.